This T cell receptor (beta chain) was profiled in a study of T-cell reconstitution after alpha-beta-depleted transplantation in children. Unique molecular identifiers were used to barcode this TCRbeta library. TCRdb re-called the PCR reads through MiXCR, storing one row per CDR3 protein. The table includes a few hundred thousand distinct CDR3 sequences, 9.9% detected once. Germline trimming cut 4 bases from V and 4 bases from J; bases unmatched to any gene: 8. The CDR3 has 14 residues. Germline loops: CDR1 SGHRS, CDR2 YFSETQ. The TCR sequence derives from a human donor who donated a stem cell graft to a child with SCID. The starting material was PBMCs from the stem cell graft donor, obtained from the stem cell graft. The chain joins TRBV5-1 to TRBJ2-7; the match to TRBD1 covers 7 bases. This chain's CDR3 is CASSTTGTAYEQYF. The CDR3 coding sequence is TGCGCCAGCAGCACCACCGGGACAGCATACGAGCAGTACTTC. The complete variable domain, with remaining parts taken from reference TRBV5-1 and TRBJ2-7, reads KAGVTQTPRYLIKTRGQQVTLSCSPISGHRSVSWYQQTPGQGLQFLFEYFSETQRNKGNFPGRFSGRQFSNSRSEMNVSTLELGDSALYLCASSTTGTAYEQYFGPGTRLTVT.